This TCR beta chain was sequenced for a study of blood T cell repertoires in COVID-19. The protocol was immunoSEQ multiplex PCR, while the TCRdb copy is restricted to in-frame clones and leaves out a portion. Of 210,000 or so clones in the sample, around 90% were seen once. CDR3 length: 16 amino acids. The V and J ends lost 2 bases and 3 bases, in that order; junction bases with no gene match: 6. The V gene's germline CDR1 is MNHEY and CDR2 SVGAGI. The sequenced sample was peripheral blood. The chain recombines TRBV6-5 with TRBJ2-7; TRBD2 matches at 11 bases. The receptor was isolated from a man aged 50 to 60 with acute or convalescent COVID-19. The chain's CDR3 is CASSYELAGGVYEQYF. DNA of the CDR3: TGTGCCAGCAGTTACGAGTTAGCGGGAGGGGTCTACGAGCAGTACTTC.